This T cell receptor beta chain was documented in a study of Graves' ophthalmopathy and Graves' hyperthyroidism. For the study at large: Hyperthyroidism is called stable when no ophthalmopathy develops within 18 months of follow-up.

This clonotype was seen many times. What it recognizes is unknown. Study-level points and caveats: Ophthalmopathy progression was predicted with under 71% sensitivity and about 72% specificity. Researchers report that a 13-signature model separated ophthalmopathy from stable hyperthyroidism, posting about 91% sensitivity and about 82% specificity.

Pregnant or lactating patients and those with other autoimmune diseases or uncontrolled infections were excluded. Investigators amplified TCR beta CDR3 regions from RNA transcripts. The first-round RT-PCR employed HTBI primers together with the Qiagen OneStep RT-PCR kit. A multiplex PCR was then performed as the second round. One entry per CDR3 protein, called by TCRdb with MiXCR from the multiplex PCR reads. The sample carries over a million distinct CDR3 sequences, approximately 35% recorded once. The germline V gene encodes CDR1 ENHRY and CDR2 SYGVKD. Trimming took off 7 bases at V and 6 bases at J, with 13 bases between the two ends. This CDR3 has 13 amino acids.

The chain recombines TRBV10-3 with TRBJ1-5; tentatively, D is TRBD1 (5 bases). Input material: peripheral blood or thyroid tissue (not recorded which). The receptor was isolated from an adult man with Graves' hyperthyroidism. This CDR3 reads CAIKAGETQPQHF. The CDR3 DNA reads TGTGCCATCAAGGCGGGGGAGACTCAGCCCCAGCATTTT.